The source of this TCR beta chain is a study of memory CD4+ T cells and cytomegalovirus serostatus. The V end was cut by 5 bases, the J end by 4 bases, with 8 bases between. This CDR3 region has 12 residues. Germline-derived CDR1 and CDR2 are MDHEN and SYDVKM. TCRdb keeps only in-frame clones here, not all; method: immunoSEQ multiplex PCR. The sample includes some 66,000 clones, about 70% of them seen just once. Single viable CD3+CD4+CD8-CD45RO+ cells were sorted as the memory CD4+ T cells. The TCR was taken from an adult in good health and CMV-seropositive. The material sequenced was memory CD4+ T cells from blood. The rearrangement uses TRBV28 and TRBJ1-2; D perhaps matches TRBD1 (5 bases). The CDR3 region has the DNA TGTGCCAGCAGTGCCCAGGGCTATGGCTACACCTTC. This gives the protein CASSAQGYGYTF.